The clone carrying this T cell receptor (beta chain) has a single count. This table comes from immunoSEQ multiplex PCR, and its TCRdb copy is limited to in-frame clones, with some not included. The table shows hundreds of thousands of clones, with about 95% occurring only once. The data are from a study of shared clonotypes between healthy human individuals. Naive CD8 cells lacked CD45RO, underwent positive selection for CCR7 and left out terminally differentiated effector memory CD45RA+ cells. This sequence was found in a woman aged 25 to 39 in good health. Sequenced sample: naive CD8+ T cells sorted from blood.

The CDR3 DNA reads TGTGCCAGCAGCCTTTTAGCGGGAGTCAGCTCCTACGAGCAGTACTTC. Its protein is CASSLLAGVSSYEQYF. The V call is TRBV27, the J call TRBJ2-7; 9 bases fit TRBD2. This CDR3 has 16 residues. Germline CDR1 is MNHEY and CDR2 is SMNVEV (reference sequence). The V segment lost 6 bases and the J segment 0 bases; nucleotides outside the gene matches: 9.